This T cell receptor beta chain was observed in a study of spatial heterogeneity in lung cancer. For the study at large: Detected sequences consistently included more beta-chain ones than alpha-chain ones.

The CDR3 totals 16 residues. V dropped 6 bases and J dropped 7 bases, with 22 bases sitting between them. By sample share, this clonotype is medium-sized. As yet, its antigen is unknown. Whole-study results and caveats: The number of expanded tumor alpha and beta chains correlated with mutation number.

MiXCR, applied by TCRdb to the 5' RACE reads, yields one record per CDR3 protein. In the table there are roughly 1,100 distinct CDR3 sequences, about 4.4% of which are singletons. Time point here: sample taken at primary tumor resection. Sample: lung tumor tissue, taken at surgery. The chain joins TRBV12-3 or TRBV12-4 to TRBJ1-5, with D perhaps TRBD1 (6 bases). The TCR originated in a male donor with early-stage non-small cell lung cancer. DNA of the CDR3: TGTGCCAGCAGCCCCCCGGGACAATTCCTTGGGCAGCCCCAGCATTTT. Residues: CASSPPGQFLGQPQHF.